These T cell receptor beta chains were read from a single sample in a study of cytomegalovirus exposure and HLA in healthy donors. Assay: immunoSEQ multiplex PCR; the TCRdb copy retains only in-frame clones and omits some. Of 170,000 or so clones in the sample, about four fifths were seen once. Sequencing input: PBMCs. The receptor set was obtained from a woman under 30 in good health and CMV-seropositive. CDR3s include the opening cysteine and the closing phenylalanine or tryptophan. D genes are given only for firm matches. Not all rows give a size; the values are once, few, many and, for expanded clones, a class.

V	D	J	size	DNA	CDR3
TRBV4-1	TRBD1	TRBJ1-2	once	TGCGCCAGCAGCCAGGCAACAGGGGGAAGTTGGTGCACCTTC	CASSQATGGSWCTF
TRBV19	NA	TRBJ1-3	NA	TGTGCCAGTTCTTACGGGAACGGAAACACCATATATTTT	CASSYGNGNTIYF
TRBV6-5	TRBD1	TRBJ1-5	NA	TGTGCCAGCAGTCAACAGGGGGCCAATCAGCCCCAGCATTTT	CASSQQGANQPQHF
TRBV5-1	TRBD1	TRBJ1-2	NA	TGCGCCAGCAGCTTGGGACAGGGCCACTATGGCTACACCTTC	CASSLGQGHYGYTF
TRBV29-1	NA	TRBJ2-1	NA	TGCAGCGTTGGAGGGGGGGGGCTCTCCTACAATGAGCAGTTCTTC	CSVGGGGLSYNEQFF
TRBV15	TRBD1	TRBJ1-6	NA	TGTGCCACCAGCGCTAGAGGGGGACAGGGTGGATCACCCCTCCACTTT	CATSARGGQGGSPLHF
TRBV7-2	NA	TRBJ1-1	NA	TGTGCCAGCAGTCCGATGACAGTTGGGACTGAAGCTTTCTTT	CASSPMTVGTEAFF
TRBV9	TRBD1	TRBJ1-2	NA	TGTGCCAGCAGCGTAGGGGGACAGGGGTTCTATGGCTACACCTTC	CASSVGGQGFYGYTF
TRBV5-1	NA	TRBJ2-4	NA	TGCGCCAGCAGCTTGGTTGAGGGCCGCGCCAAAAACATTCAGTACTTC	CASSLVEGRAKNIQYF
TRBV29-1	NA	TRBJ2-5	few	TGCAGCGTTACAGGACCGGGCACCAAAGAGACCCAGTACTTC	CSVTGPGTKETQYF
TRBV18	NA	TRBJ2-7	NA	TGTGCCAGCTCACCACGGTCAGGGTCCCGAGGGGGTGAGCAGTACTTC	CASSPRSGSRGGEQYF
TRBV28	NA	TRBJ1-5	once	TGTGCCAGCAGTTTTACACAACAGCCCCAGCATTTT	CASSFTQQPQHF
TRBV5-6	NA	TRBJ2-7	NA	TGTGCCAGCAGCTTTGCTGACTTCTCCTACGAGCAGTACTTC	CASSFADFSYEQYF
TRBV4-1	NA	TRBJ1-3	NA	TGCGCCAGCAGCCAGGGATTCGCAGGGGTGCGCGGAAACACCATATATTTT	CASSQGFAGVRGNTIYF
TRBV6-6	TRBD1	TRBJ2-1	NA	TGTGCCAGCAGTTCGACCATGACAGGGTTTAATGAGCAGTTCTTC	CASSSTMTGFNEQFF
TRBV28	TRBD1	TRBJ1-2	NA	TGTGCCAGCAGTTCACAGGGGGCGCATGGCTACACCTTC	CASSSQGAHGYTF
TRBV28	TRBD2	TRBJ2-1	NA	TGTGCCAGCAGTAAGGGTAGCGGGGGGGCCTCGAAGCAGTTCTTC	CASSKGSGGASKQFF
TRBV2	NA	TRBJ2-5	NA	TGTGCCAGTACACCCGGGTCACTTTTCCAAGAGACCCAGTACTTC	CASTPGSLFQETQYF
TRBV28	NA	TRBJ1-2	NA	TGTGCCAGCAGTTTATTCGGGGTTGGCTACACCTTC	CASSLFGVGYTF
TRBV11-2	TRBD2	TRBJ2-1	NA	TGTGCCAGCAGCCGGACTAGCGGGAACAATGAGCAGTTCTTC	CASSRTSGNNEQFF
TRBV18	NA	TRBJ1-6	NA	TGTGCCAGCTCACCACCGGGGCAGCCCGATAATTCACCCCTCCACTTT	CASSPPGQPDNSPLHF
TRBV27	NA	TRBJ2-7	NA	TGTGCCAGCAGTTTCGGGCAGGGAAATTATGAGCAGTACTTC	CASSFGQGNYEQYF
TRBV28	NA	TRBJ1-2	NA	TGTGCCAGCAGTTTCCCACCCCAGGGGTCCAGTGGCTACACCTTC	CASSFPPQGSSGYTF
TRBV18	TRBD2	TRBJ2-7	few	TGTGCCAGCTCACCGGGAGGGGAGGAGCAGTACTTC	CASSPGGEEQYF
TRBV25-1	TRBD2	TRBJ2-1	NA	TGTGCCAGCAGGCCTAGCGGGGTCCACAATGAGCAGTTCTTC	CASRPSGVHNEQFF
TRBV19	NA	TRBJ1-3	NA	TGTGCCAGTACCCTTATACACTCTGGAAACACCATATATTTT	CASTLIHSGNTIYF
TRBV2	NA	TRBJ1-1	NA	TGTGCCAGCATGCCGGGGGGGTTCACTGAAGCTTTCTTT	CASMPGGFTEAFF
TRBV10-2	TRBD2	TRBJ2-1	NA	TGCGCCAGCGCGTGGAGCGGGGGCCTTAATGAGCAGTTCTTC	CASAWSGGLNEQFF
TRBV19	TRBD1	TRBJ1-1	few	TGTGCCTCCGGGACAGGGGTCCCCACTTTCTTT	CASGTGVPTFF
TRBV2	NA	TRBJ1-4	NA	TGTGCCAGCAGTGGACAGTACGAAAAACTGTTTTTT	CASSGQYEKLFF
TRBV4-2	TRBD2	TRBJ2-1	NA	TGTGCCAGCAGCCTTAGGACTAGCGGGGGGGAGATCGATGAGCAGTTCTTC	CASSLRTSGGEIDEQFF
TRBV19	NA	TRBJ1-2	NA	TGTGCCAGTAGTAGGGATTCTGGGGGGTACGGCTACACCTTC	CASSRDSGGYGYTF
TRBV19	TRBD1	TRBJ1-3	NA	TGTGCCAGTAGCCTGGGGGACAGCGGAAACACCATATATTTT	CASSLGDSGNTIYF
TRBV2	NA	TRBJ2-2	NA	TGTGCCAGCAAGGCAGGTGTGGGCGGGGAGCTGTTTTTT	CASKAGVGGELFF
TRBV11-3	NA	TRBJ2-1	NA	TGTGCCAGCAGCGGACGGGGAGTATCCGACAATGAGCAGTTCTTC	CASSGRGVSDNEQFF
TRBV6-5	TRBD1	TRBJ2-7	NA	TGTGCCAGCAGCCCTCGGGACAGCACCTACGAGCAGTACTTC	CASSPRDSTYEQYF
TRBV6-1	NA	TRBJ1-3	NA	TGTGCCAGCACCGTAGGGGGGGTATCTGGAAACACCATATATTTT	CASTVGGVSGNTIYF
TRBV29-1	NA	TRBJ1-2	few	TGCAGCTTCAGCTATGGCTACACCTTC	CSFSYGYTF
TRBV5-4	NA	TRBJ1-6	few	TGTGCCAGCAGCTGGCGCGGCAGTAATTCACCCCTCCACTTT	CASSWRGSNSPLHF
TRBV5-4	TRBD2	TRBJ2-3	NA	TGTGCCAGCAGCTCGACTAGCGGGGGCACAGATACGCAGTATTTT	CASSSTSGGTDTQYF
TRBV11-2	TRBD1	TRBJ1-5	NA	TGTGCCAGCAGCAAACCAGACAGGGGACAGGGCAATCAGCCCCAGCATTTT	CASSKPDRGQGNQPQHF
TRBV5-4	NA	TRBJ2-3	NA	TGTGCCAGCAGCGACCGATGGGGCTCAGATACGCAGTATTTT	CASSDRWGSDTQYF
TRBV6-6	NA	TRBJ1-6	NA	TGTGCCAGCAGGACAGACCTTAATTCACCCCTCCACTTT	CASRTDLNSPLHF
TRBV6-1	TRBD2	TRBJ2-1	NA	TGTGCCAGCATCCGGGACTACTACAATGAGCAGTTCTTC	CASIRDYYNEQFF
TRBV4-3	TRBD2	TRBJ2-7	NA	TGCGCCAGCAGCCAAGACGAGCGGGGGGGTTCCTACGAGCAGTACTTC	CASSQDERGGSYEQYF
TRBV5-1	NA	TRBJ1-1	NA	TGCGCCAGCAGCTTGTCCGGGGTGAACACTGAAGCTTTCTTT	CASSLSGVNTEAFF
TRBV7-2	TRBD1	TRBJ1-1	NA	TGTGCCAGCAGCTCTAGACAGGGAGCAGACACTGAAGCTTTCTTT	CASSSRQGADTEAFF
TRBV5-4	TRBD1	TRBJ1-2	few	TGTGCCAGCAGCTTGGGGGACAGGGGAAACGCTGGCTACACCTTC	CASSLGDRGNAGYTF
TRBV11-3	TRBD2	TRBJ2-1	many	TGTGCCAGCAGCCGTAGCGGGGGGGCCCCCTACAATGAGCAGTTCTTC	CASSRSGGAPYNEQFF
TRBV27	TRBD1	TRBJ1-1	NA	TGTGCCAGCAGTGTACTCACGGGACAGGGGGACGCTGAAGCTTTCTTT	CASSVLTGQGDAEAFF
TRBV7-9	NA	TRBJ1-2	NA	TGTGCCAGCACCGCGGGGAATAGTAACTATGGCTACACCTTC	CASTAGNSNYGYTF
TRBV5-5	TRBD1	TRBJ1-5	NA	TGTGCCAGCAGCCCAGGGGGGTCGGGCAATCAGCCCCAGCATTTT	CASSPGGSGNQPQHF
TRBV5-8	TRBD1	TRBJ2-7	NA	TGTGCCAGCAGCCAGGCCGGGACAGACTACGAGCAGTACTTC	CASSQAGTDYEQYF
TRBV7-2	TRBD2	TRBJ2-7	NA	TGTGCCAGCAGTAGCGGGAACTACGAGCAGTACTTC	CASSSGNYEQYF
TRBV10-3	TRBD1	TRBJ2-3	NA	TGTGCCATCAGTGAGTCACCGGTCGAAGAAAGGGGGCGGCAGTATTTT	CAISESPVEERGRQYF